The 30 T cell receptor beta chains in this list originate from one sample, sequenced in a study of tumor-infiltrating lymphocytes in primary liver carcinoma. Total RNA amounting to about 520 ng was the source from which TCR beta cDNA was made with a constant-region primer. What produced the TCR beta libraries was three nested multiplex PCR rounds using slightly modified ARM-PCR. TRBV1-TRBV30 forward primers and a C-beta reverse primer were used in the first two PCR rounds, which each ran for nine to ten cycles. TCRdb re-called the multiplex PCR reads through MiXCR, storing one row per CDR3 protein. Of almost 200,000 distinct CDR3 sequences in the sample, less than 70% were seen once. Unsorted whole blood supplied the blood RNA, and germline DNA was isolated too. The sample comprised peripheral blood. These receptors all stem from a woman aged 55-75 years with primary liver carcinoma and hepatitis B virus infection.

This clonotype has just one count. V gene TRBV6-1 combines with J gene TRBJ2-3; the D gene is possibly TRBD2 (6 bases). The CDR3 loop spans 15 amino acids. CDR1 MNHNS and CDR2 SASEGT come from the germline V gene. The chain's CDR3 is CASGTQRASTDTQYF. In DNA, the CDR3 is TGTGCGAGCGGAACCCAGCGGGCTAGCACAGATACGCAGTATTTT.

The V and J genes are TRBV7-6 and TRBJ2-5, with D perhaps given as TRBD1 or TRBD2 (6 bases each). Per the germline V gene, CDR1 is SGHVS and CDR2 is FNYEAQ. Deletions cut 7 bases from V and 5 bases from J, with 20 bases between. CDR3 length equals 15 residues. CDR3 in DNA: TGTGCCAGCACCTTTCTCGCTGGAGGGGGGGAGACCCAGTACTTC. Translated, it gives CASTFLAGGGETQYF.

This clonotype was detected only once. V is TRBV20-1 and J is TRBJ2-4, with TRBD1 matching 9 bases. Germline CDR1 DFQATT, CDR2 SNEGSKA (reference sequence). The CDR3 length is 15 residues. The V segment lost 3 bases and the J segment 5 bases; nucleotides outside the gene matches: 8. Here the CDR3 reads CSASKDRGGQNIQYF. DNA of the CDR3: TGCAGTGCTAGTAAGGACAGGGGTGGCCAAAACATTCAGTACTTC.

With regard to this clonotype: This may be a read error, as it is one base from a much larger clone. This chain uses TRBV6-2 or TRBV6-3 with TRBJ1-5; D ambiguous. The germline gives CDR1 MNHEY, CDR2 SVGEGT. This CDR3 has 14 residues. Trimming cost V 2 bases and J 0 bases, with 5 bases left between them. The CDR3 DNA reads TGTGCCAGCAGTTACCCGAATAGCAATCAGCCCCAGCATTTT. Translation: CASSYPNSNQPQHF.

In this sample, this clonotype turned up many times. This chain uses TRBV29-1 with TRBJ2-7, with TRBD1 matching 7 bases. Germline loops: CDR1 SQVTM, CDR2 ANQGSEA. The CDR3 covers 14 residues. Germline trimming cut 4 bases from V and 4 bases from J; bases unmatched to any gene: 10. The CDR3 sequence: CSVAGTAATYEQYF. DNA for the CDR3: TGCAGCGTTGCGGGGACAGCGGCAACATACGAGCAGTACTTC.

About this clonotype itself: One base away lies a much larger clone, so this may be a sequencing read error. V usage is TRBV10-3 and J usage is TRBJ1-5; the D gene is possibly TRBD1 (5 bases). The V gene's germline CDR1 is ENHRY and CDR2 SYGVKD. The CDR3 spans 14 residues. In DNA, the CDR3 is TGTGCCATCAGTGATTACGCGGGGGATCAGCCCCGGCATTTT. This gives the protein CAISDYAGDQPRHF.

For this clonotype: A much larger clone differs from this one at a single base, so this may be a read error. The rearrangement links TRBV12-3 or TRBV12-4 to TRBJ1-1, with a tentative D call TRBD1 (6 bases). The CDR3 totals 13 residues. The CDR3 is CVSKLQGLTEAFF. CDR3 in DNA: TGTGTCAGCAAGCTCCAGGGGTTAACTGAAGCTTTCTTT.

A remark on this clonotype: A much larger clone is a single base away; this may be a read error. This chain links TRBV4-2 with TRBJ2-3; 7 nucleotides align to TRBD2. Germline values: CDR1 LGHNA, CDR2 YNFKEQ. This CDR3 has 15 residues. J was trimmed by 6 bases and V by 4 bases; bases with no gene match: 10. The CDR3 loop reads CASSPRTRIKDTQYF. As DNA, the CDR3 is TGTGCCAGCAGCCCCAGGACTAGGATCAAGGATACGCAGTATTTT.

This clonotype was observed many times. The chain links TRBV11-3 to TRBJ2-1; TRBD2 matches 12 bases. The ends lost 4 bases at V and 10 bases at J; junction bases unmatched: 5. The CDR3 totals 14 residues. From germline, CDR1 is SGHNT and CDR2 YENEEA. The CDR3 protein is CASSSSGRAAEQFF. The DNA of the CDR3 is TGTGCCAGCAGCTCTAGCGGGAGGGCCGCGGAGCAGTTCTTC.

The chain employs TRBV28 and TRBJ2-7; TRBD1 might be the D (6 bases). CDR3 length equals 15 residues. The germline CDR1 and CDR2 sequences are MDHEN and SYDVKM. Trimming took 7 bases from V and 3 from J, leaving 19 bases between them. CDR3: CASNVLGDTHYEQYF. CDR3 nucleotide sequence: TGTGCCAGCAATGTCCTAGGGGACACTCACTACGAGCAGTACTTC.

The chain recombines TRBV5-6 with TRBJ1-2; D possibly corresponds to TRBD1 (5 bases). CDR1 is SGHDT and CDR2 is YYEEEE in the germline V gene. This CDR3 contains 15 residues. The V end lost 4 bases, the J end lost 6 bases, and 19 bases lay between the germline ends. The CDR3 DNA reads TGTGCCAGCAGCATGGGGACTTTTATCAACCATGGCTACACCTTC. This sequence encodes CASSMGTFINHGYTF.

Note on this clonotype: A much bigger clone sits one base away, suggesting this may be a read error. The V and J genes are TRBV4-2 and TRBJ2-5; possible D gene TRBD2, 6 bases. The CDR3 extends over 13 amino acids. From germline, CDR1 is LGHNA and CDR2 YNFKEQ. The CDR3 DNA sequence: TGTGCCAGCAGCCACGGGCGGGAAGAGACCCAGCACTTC. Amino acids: CASSHGREETQHF.

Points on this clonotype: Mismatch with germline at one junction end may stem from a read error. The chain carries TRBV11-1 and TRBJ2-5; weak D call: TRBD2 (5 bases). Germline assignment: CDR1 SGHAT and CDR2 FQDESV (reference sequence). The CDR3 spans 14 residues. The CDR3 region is CASSQDKGGETQYF. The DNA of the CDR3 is TGTGCCAGCAGCCAAGACAAGGGTGGGGAGACTCAGTACTTC.

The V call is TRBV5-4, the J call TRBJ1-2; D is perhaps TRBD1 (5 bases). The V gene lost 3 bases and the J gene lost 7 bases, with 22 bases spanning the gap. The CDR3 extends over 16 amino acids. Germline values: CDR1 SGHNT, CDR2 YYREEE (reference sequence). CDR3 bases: TGTGCCAGCAGCTCCGGGGCAGGGATGGGAGGACGTGGCTACACCTTC. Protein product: CASSSGAGMGGRGYTF.

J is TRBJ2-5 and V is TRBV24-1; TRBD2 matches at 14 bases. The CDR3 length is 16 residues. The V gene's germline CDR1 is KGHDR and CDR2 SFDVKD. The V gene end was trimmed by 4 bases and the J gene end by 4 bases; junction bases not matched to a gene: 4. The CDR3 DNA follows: TGTGCCACCAGTGACACGGGACTAGCGGGAGTAGAGACCCAGTACTTC. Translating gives CATSDTGLAGVETQYF.

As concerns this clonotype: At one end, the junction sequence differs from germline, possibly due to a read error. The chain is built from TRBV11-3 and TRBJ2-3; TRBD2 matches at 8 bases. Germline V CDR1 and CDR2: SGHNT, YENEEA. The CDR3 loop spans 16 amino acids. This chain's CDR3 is CTSSLMSAGGADMQYF. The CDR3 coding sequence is TGTACCAGCAGCTTAATGTCGGCGGGAGGTGCAGATATGCAGTATTTT.

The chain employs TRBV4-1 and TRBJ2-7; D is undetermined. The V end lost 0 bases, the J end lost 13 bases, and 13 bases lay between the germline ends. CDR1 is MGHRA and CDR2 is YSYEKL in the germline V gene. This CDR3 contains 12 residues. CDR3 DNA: TGCGCCAGCAGCCAAGACACCTACGTGCAATACTTC. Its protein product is CASSQDTYVQYF.

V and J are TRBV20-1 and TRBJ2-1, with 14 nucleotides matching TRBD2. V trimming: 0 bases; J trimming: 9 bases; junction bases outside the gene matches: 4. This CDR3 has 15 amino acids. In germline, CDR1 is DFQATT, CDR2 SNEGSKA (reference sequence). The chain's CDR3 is CSARDGTSGRREQFF. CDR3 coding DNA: TGCAGTGCTAGAGATGGGACTAGCGGGAGACGTGAGCAGTTCTTC.

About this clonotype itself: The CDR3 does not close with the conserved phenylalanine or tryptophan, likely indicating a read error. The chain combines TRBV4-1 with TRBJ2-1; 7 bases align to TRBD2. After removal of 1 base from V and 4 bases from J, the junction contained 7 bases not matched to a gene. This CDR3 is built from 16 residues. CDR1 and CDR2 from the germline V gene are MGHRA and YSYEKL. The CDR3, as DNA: TGCGCCAGCAGCCAAGGGACTAGGGCTTTGTACAATGAGCAGTTCCTC. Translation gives CASSQGTRALYNEQFL.

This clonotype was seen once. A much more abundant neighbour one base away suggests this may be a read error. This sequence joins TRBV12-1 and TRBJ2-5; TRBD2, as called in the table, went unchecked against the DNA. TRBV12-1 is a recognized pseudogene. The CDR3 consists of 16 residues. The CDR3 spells CASSFGLAGIGEAQYF. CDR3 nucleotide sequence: TGTGCCAGCAGCTTTGGATTAGCGGGAATTGGGGAGGCCCAGTACTTC.

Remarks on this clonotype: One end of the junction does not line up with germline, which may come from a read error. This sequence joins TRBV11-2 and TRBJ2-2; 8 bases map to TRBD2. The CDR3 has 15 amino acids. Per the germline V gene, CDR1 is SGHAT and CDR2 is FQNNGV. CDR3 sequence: CASILSGSSGGELSF. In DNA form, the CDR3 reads TGTGCCAGCATCTTAAGCGGGAGTTCTGGCGGGGAGCTGTCTTTT.

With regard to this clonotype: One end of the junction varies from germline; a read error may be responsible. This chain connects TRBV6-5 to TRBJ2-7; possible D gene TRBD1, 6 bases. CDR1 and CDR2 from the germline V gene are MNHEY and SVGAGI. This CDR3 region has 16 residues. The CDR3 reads CASGYSRETGSYEQYF. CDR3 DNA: TGTGCCAGCGGTTACTCGAGGGAGACAGGCTCATACGAGCAGTACTTC.

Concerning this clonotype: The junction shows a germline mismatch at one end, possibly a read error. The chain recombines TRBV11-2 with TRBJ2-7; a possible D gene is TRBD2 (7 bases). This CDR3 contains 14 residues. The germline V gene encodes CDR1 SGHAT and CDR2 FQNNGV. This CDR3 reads CSSSIGGAPYEQYF. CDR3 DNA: TGTTCCAGCAGCATTGGGGGGGCCCCCTACGAACAGTACTTC.

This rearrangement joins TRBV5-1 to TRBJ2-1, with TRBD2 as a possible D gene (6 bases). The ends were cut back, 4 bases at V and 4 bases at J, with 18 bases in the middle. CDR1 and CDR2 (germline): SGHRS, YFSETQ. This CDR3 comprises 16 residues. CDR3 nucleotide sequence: TGCGCCAGCAGCCCTAGCCCCGGGGGAACATACAATGAGCAGTTCTTC. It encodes CASSPSPGGTYNEQFF.

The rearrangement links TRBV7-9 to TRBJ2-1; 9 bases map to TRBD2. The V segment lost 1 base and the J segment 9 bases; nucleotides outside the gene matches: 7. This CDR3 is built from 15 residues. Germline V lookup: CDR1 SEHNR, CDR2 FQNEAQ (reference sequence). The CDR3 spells CASSLGVAGAGEQFF. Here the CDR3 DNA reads TGTGCCAGCAGCTTAGGGGTAGCGGGAGCCGGTGAGCAGTTCTTC.

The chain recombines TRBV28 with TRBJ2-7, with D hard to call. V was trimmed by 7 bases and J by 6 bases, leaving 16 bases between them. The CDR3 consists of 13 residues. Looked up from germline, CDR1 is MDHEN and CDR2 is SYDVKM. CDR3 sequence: CASTPMIVCEQYF. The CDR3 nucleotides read TGTGCCAGCACCCCCATGATAGTCTGCGAGCAGTACTTC.

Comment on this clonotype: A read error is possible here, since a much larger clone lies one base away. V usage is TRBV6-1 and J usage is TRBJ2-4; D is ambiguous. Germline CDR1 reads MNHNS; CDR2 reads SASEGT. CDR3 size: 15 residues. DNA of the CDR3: TGTGCCAGCAGTGACCGGGTGGGGTCAAAAAGCATTCAGTACTTC. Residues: CASSDRVGSKSIQYF.

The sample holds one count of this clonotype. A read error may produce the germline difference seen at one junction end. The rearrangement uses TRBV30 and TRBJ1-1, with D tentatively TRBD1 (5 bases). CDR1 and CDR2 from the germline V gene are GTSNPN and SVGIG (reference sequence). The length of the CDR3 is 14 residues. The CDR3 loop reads CAWRWGTVNIEAFF. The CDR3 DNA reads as TGTGCCTGGAGGTGGGGGACGGTGAACATTGAAGCTTTCTTT.

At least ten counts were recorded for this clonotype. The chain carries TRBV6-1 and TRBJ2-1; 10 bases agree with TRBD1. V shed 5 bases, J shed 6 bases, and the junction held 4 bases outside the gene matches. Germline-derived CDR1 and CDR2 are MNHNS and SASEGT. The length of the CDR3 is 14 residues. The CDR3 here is CASSWTGGINEQFF. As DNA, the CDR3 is TGTGCCAGCAGTTGGACAGGGGGTATCAATGAGCAGTTCTTC.

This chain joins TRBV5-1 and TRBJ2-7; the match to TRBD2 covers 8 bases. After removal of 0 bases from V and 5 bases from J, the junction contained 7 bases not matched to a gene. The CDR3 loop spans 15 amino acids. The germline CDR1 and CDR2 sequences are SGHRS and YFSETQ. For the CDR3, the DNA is TGCGCCAGCAGCTTGGGTCGCGGGAGGCGGGACGAGCAGTACTTC. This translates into CASSLGRGRRDEQYF.